This entry lists 32 T cell receptor beta chains sequenced from one sample in a study. Each CDR3 protein gets one entry after TCRdb re-called the RT-PCR reads with MiXCR. The top ten clones hold roughly 3.6% of a sample with hundreds of thousands of distinct CDR3 sequences, over 12% of them seen once. The sample taken for sequencing was memory CD4+ T cells from blood. The origin of the receptors is a female donor in good health, serving as a healthy control.

This clonotype was counted at least ten times. The CDR3 nucleotides are TGTGCCAGCAGCCCCAGCGGGCAGGGGATGGGAGGCTACACCTTC. Translated: CASSPSGQGMGGYTF. This chain connects TRBV7-8 to TRBJ1-2; TRBD1 is a possible D gene (6 bases). Per germline, CDR1 SGHVS and CDR2 FQNEAQ. Trimming left V 5 bases short and J 8 bases short, with 21 bases between. CDR3 length: 15 residues.

This clonotype was observed many times. CDR3 sequence (DNA): TGTGCCAGCAGCCCCGGGACTAGCCTCTACAATGAGCAGTTCTTC. It translates to CASSPGTSLYNEQFF. V gene TRBV13 combines with J gene TRBJ2-1; 9 bases are a match to TRBD2. Germline V gene data show CDR1 as PRHDT and CDR2 as FYEKMQ (reference sequence). V shed 5 bases, J shed 3 bases, and the junction held 5 bases outside the gene matches. The CDR3 has 15 amino acids.

Only a few counts were recorded for this clonotype. For the CDR3, the DNA is TGTGCCAGCAGCTTAGAAGGCAGGGTGCTCCTCCAGCCCCAGCATTTT. Its translation is CASSLEGRVLLQPQHF. J is TRBJ1-5 and V is TRBV7-8; D perhaps matches TRBD1 (5 bases). Trimming removed 1 base from V and 7 bases from J, with 17 bases in between. The CDR3 extends over 16 amino acids. The V gene's germline CDR1 is SGHVS and CDR2 FQNEAQ. Supplemented by reference TRBV7-8 and TRBJ1-5, the full variable domain reads GAGVSQSPRYKVAKRGQDVALRCDPISGHVSLFWYQQALGQGPEFLTYFQNEAQLDKSGLPSDRFFAERPEGSVSTLKIQRTQQEDSAVYLCASSLEGRVLLQPQHFGDGTRLSIL.

Details on this clonotype: A much bigger clone sits one base away, suggesting this may be a read error. The V gene is TRBV20-1, the J gene TRBJ2-2; possible D gene TRBD1, 6 bases. The length of the CDR3 is 11 residues. V dropped 5 bases and J dropped 10 bases, with 11 bases sitting between them. Germline CDR1 reads DFQATT; CDR2 reads SNEGSKA (reference sequence). The CDR3 DNA reads TGCAGTGCTGGGGGCTTTGTGGAGCTGTTTTTT. Translating gives CSAGGFVELFF.

This clonotype has just a few counts. The chain combines TRBV15 with TRBJ1-1; 12 bases match TRBD1. The CDR3 runs 16 residues. V lost 3 bases to trimming and J lost 2 bases; unmatched junction nucleotides: 4. Germline V lookup: CDR1 LNHNV, CDR2 YYDKDF (reference sequence). CDR3 sequence reads: CATSRGQGAENTEAFF. The DNA of the CDR3 is TGTGCCACCAGCAGGGGACAGGGGGCAGAAAACACTGAAGCTTTCTTT.

This sequence joins TRBV7-2 and TRBJ2-3; TRBD1 matches at 12 bases. Trimming took 5 bases from V and 1 from J; bases not matched to a gene: 10. The CDR3 sequence is 18 residues long. Looked up from germline, CDR1 is SGHTA and CDR2 is FQGNSA. CDR3 in DNA: TGTGCCAGCAGCCGCGTCCCGGGACAGGGGGCGGGCACAGATACGCAGTATTTT. Translation: CASSRVPGQGAGTDTQYF.

The V and J genes are TRBV27 and TRBJ1-1; no clear D gene. CDR3 length equals 14 residues. V lost 7 bases, J lost 4 bases, and 16 bases lay in between. Per the germline V gene, CDR1 is MNHEY and CDR2 is SMNVEV (reference sequence). The DNA for the CDR3 is TGTGCCAGCATTGGTTGGGGTGGAGTCACTGAAGCTTTCTTT. Its protein is CASIGWGGVTEAFF.

This clonotype was detected only a few times. The genes are TRBV6-6 and TRBJ2-7; D possibly corresponds to TRBD2 (6 bases). V lost 6 bases and J 2 bases, leaving 11 bases between the germline ends. Germline V CDR1 and CDR2: MNHNY, SVGAGI (reference sequence). This CDR3 region has 13 residues. The CDR3 DNA reads as TGTGCCAGCAGGGGACTCCAGCCCTACGAGCAGTACTTC. Protein: CASRGLQPYEQYF.

This clonotype was counted ten times or more. The rearrangement links TRBV12-3 or TRBV12-4 to TRBJ2-7, with D possibly being TRBD1 (5 bases). The CDR3 runs 14 residues. The V end was cut by 3 bases, the J end by 2 bases, with 11 bases between. The CDR3 nucleotides are TGTGCCAGCAGTTTCGCCCAGGGCACCTACGAGCAGTACTTC. Its protein is CASSFAQGTYEQYF.

In its sample, this clonotype was seen a few times. The chain recombines TRBV5-1 with TRBJ1-5, with 7 bases identical to TRBD1. The CDR3 spans 14 residues. V was clipped by 4 bases and J by 3 bases; unmatched bases: 4. Germline values: CDR1 SGHRS, CDR2 YFSETQ. The CDR3: CASSAGQPNQPQHF. The CDR3 DNA reads as TGCGCCAGCAGCGCGGGACAGCCCAATCAGCCCCAGCATTTT.

The chain has TRBV6-5 and TRBJ2-1; TRBD2 is a possible D gene (5 bases). The CDR3 covers 11 residues. Trimming took off 8 bases at V and 12 bases at J, with 14 bases between the two ends. The germline CDR1 and CDR2 sequences are MNHEY and SVGAGI. The CDR3 DNA follows: TGTGCCAGCGGGAGCTACCTTGGGCAGTTCTTC. This translates into CASGSYLGQFF.

The sample holds a few counts of this clonotype. The chain links TRBV7-9 to TRBJ2-7; tentatively, D is TRBD1 or TRBD2 (5 bases each). The CDR3 is 14 amino acids. Germline-derived CDR1 and CDR2 are SEHNR and FQNEAQ (reference sequence). V gave up 8 bases and J gave up 0 bases, with 14 bases separating them. The CDR3 coding sequence is TGTGCCAGCTCGGGGACCTCGAGCTCCTACGAGCAGTACTTC. This sequence encodes CASSGTSSSYEQYF.

The chain carries TRBV28 and TRBJ1-2; D is unclear. The CDR3 extends over 11 amino acids. V shed 7 bases and J shed 7 bases, with 10 bases lying between them. Germline V CDR1 and CDR2: MDHEN, SYDVKM. The CDR3 DNA reads TGTGCCAGCACAGGAGTGGGTGGCTACACCTTC. Protein: CASTGVGGYTF.

This clonotype was counted ten times or more. The chain links TRBV6-5 to TRBJ2-7, with D tentatively TRBD2 (6 bases). Per germline, CDR1 MNHEY and CDR2 SVGAGI. The CDR3 covers 14 residues. The ends were cut back, 0 bases at V and 3 bases at J, with 9 bases in the middle. CDR3 DNA sequence: TGTGCCAGCAGTTACTCAGGGGAGGACTACGAGCAGTACTTC. Amino acid sequence: CASSYSGEDYEQYF.

This rearrangement joins TRBV11-2 to TRBJ2-1, with D perhaps given as TRBD1 or TRBD2 (5 bases each). CDR3 length: 15 amino acids. The V and J ends lost 1 base and 6 bases respectively, with 13 bases between them. The germline CDR1 and CDR2 sequences are SGHAT and FQNNGV. The CDR3: CASSLVAQGANEQFF. CDR3 in DNA: TGTGCCAGCAGCTTAGTAGCGCAGGGAGCCAATGAGCAGTTCTTC.

This clonotype was seen at least ten times. The chain combines TRBV20-1 with TRBJ1-1; D is ambiguous. V was pared by 5 bases and J by 6 bases, with 10 bases between. Germline CDR1 is DFQATT and CDR2 is SNEGSKA (reference sequence). CDR3 length: 11 amino acids. The CDR3: CSASPRAEAFF. Here the CDR3 DNA reads TGCAGTGCTTCGCCTCGGGCTGAAGCTTTCTTT.

J is TRBJ1-2 and V is TRBV29-1, with a weak D call TRBD1 (6 bases). V lost 4 bases to trimming and J lost 8 bases, with 14 bases between them. Looked up from germline, CDR1 is SQVTM and CDR2 is ANQGSEA. The CDR3 has 12 residues. The CDR3 sequence is CSVGGGAWGYTF. The CDR3 nucleotides read TGCAGCGTTGGAGGGGGGGCTTGGGGCTACACCTTC.

This clonotype has ten or more counts. This sequence joins TRBV20-1 and TRBJ1-2; D is undetermined. Germline CDR1 is DFQATT and CDR2 is SNEGSKA (reference sequence). This CDR3 spans 10 amino acids. The V end lost 6 bases, the J end lost 8 bases, and 10 bases lay between the germline ends. CDR3 amino acids: CSAAEVGYTF. In nucleotides, the CDR3 is TGCAGTGCCGCAGAAGTGGGCTACACCTTC.

V is TRBV7-9 and J is TRBJ2-1, with D possibly being TRBD2 (7 bases). CDR1 and CDR2 (germline): SEHNR, FQNEAQ (reference sequence). There are 15 residues in the CDR3. Trimming cost V 4 bases and J 3 bases, with 13 bases left between them. The CDR3: CASSWGGRNYNEQFF. The CDR3 nucleotides read TGTGCCAGCAGCTGGGGGGGGCGGAACTACAATGAGCAGTTCTTC.

Details on this clonotype: Just one base apart from a much larger clone, this may be a read error. The J gene is TRBJ2-1, the V gene TRBV20-1; 9 bases are shared with TRBD2. This CDR3 contains 15 residues. Germline loops: CDR1 DFQATT, CDR2 SNEGSKA (reference sequence). After removal of 7 bases from V and 4 bases from J, the junction contained 11 bases not matched to a gene. CDR3: CSVSNSGGFYNEQFF. The CDR3 DNA is TGCAGTGTTAGTAATAGCGGGGGATTTTACAATGAGCAGTTCTTC.

There are many counts of this clonotype. The chain carries TRBV7-2 and TRBJ2-1, with no clear D. Trimming left V 1 base short and J 9 bases short, with 13 bases between. The V gene's germline CDR1 is SGHTA and CDR2 FQGNSA. This CDR3 contains 14 residues. The CDR3 bases are TGTGCCAGCAGCTTAGAACCGTCCCAGCGTGAGCAGTTCTTC. Its translation is CASSLEPSQREQFF. The variable domain in full, completed from reference TRBV7-2 and TRBJ2-1, reads GAGVSQSPSNKVTEKGKDVELRCDPISGHTALYWYRQSLGQGLEFLIYFQGNSAPDKSGLPSDRFSAERTGGSVSTLTIQRTQQEDSAVYLCASSLEPSQREQFFGPGTRLTVL.

This chain links TRBV4-3 with TRBJ2-3; 8 bases line up with TRBD2. Germline V lookup: CDR1 LGHNA, CDR2 YSLEER. V lost 0 bases to trimming and J lost 2 bases; unmatched junction nucleotides: 7. This CDR3 has 17 amino acids. CDR3 region: CASSQDGGGGPTDTQYF. The CDR3 nucleotides are TGCGCCAGCAGCCAAGATGGTGGCGGGGGGCCCACAGATACGCAGTATTTT.

This clonotype has a handful of counts. The chain carries TRBV10-3 and TRBJ2-7; 11 nucleotides align to TRBD2. V dropped 2 bases and J dropped 7; count of bases not matched to a gene: 7. The V gene's germline CDR1 is ENHRY and CDR2 SYGVKD. This CDR3 region has 15 residues. The CDR3 DNA reads as TGTGCCATCAGTGAGAATAGCGGGAGGGCCGGGGAGCAGTACTTC. The encoded protein is CAISENSGRAGEQYF.

This clonotype was found many times. V and J are TRBV12-3 or TRBV12-4 and TRBJ1-1; 7 bases are a match to TRBD1. V was clipped by 6 bases and J by 5 bases; unmatched bases: 6. This CDR3 contains 13 residues. The CDR3 reads CASSEGALTEAFF. CDR3 DNA sequence: TGTGCCAGCAGCGAGGGGGCGCTTACTGAAGCTTTCTTT.

The V and J genes are TRBV27 and TRBJ2-5, with D possibly called TRBD1 or TRBD2 (5 bases each). CDR1 and CDR2 from the germline V gene are MNHEY and SMNVEV (reference sequence). The CDR3 spans 15 residues. With 6 bases removed from V and 1 base from J, the gap between germline ends came to 15 bases. As DNA, the CDR3 is TGTGCCAGCAGCCTCCGGGACCCACGCCAAGAGACCCAGTACTTC. It yields the protein CASSLRDPRQETQYF.

This clonotype was observed a few times. V is TRBV10-3 and J is TRBJ1-1; D might be TRBD1 (5 bases). The length of the CDR3 is 14 residues. The V gene's germline CDR1 is ENHRY and CDR2 SYGVKD. Trimming shortened V by 6 bases and J by 7 bases, and 18 bases separated the two germline ends. DNA for the CDR3: TGTGCCATCAGCAAGGAAGGGGATCGGGGTGAAGCTTTCTTT. Translated, it gives CAISKEGDRGEAFF.

As concerns this clonotype: This may be a read error, as it is one base from a much larger clone. This chain uses TRBV7-2 with TRBJ1-1; D remains unclear. There are 12 residues in the CDR3. Germline CDR1 reads SGHTA; CDR2 reads FQGNSA. The V end lost 4 bases, the J end lost 5 bases, and 8 bases lay between the germline ends. CDR3 in DNA: TGTGCCAGCAGCTCGAGGGAAACTGAAGCTTTCTTT. It encodes CASSSRETEAFF.

This clonotype showed up just a few times. The CDR3 spells CASSRLATSSYEQYF. CDR3 nucleotide sequence: TGTGCCAGCAGTAGACTAGCGACGAGCTCCTACGAGCAGTACTTC. This rearrangement joins TRBV6-5 to TRBJ2-7; 8 nucleotides line up with TRBD2. The ends lost 5 bases at V and 0 bases at J; junction bases unmatched: 6. CDR1 MNHEY and CDR2 SVGAGI come from the germline V gene. CDR3 size: 15 residues.

In regard to this clonotype: Mismatch with germline at one junction end may stem from a read error. The chain has TRBV9 and TRBJ1-1; perhaps TRBD1 as D (6 bases). Per germline, CDR1 SGDLS and CDR2 YYNGEE. The CDR3 is 13 amino acids. CDR3 DNA sequence: TGTGCCAGCAGCCGAGGACAGTACTCTGACGCTTTCTTT. Residues: CASSRGQYSDAFF.

This clonotype was counted many times. The rearrangement uses TRBV29-1 and TRBJ2-1; TRBD2 matches at 12 bases. J lost 4 bases, V lost 6 bases, and 4 bases had no gene match. CDR1 and CDR2 (germline): SQVTM, ANQGSEA. This CDR3 has 14 residues. CDR3 nucleotide sequence: TGCAGCGTGTCGACTAGCGGGAGTTACAATGAGCAGTTCTTC. This sequence encodes CSVSTSGSYNEQFF.

J is TRBJ2-1 and V is TRBV4-2; 9 nucleotides match TRBD2. Germline V CDR1 and CDR2: LGHNA, YNFKEQ. With 0 bases clipped from V and 10 bases from J, the junction kept 7 bases outside the gene matches. The CDR3 spans 15 residues. CDR3 nucleotides: TGTGCCAGCAGCCAAGATCTAGCGGGACTCGGAGAGCAGTTCTTC. Its protein is CASSQDLAGLGEQFF.

V is TRBV29-1 and J is TRBJ2-7; a possible D gene is TRBD2 (5 bases). Trimming shortened V by 4 bases and J by 6 bases, and 19 bases separated the two germline ends. The CDR3 extends over 14 amino acids. In germline, CDR1 is SQVTM, CDR2 ANQGSEA. The CDR3 DNA follows: TGCAGCGTTGGCCCCCCGGGGAGACCCTCCGAGCAGTACTTC. Protein product: CSVGPPGRPSEQYF.